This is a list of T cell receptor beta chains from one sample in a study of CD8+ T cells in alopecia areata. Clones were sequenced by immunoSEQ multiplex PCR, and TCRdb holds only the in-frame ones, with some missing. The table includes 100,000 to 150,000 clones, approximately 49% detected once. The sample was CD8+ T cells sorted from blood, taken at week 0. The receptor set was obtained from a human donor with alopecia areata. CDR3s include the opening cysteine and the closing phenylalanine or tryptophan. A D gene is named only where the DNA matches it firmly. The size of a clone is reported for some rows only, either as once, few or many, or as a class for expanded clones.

CDR3 protein: CASSITQGDETQYF; CDR3 DNA: TGTGCCAGTAGTATCACACAGGGGGACGAGACCCAGTACTTC; J gene: TRBJ2-5; D gene: TRBD1; clone size: .; V gene: TRBV19
CDR3 protein: CASSFWDRGYSPLHF; CDR3 DNA: TGTGCCAGCAGCTTTTGGGACAGGGGATATTCACCCCTCCACTTT; J gene: TRBJ1-6; D gene: TRBD1; clone size: .; V gene: TRBV7-9
CDR3 protein: CAWASVNGNQPQHF; CDR3 DNA: TGTGCCTGGGCCTCCGTAAATGGCAATCAGCCCCAGCATTTT; J gene: TRBJ1-5; D gene: .; clone size: .; V gene: TRBV30
CDR3 protein: CASSVEETQYF; CDR3 DNA: TGTGCCAGCAGCGTAGAGGAAACGCAGTATTTT; J gene: TRBJ2-3; D gene: .; clone size: few; V gene: TRBV9
CDR3 protein: CASSVGRGGRTEAFF; CDR3 DNA: TGTGCCAGCAGCGTAGGGCGCGGGGGGAGGACTGAAGCTTTCTTT; J gene: TRBJ1-1; D gene: .; clone size: .; V gene: TRBV9
CDR3 protein: CASSQAQGIPDTQYF; CDR3 DNA: TGTGCCAGCAGCCAGGCCCAGGGAATCCCAGATACGCAGTATTTT; J gene: TRBJ2-3; D gene: .; clone size: .; V gene: TRBV14
CDR3 protein: CASREGLNYEQYF; CDR3 DNA: TGCGCCAGCAGGGAGGGACTGAACTACGAGCAGTACTTC; J gene: TRBJ2-7; D gene: .; clone size: .; V gene: TRBV5-1
CDR3 protein: CSVEGRDRGHEQFF; CDR3 DNA: TGCAGCGTTGAAGGCAGGGACAGGGGGCATGAGCAGTTCTTC; J gene: TRBJ2-1; D gene: TRBD1; clone size: .; V gene: TRBV29-1
CDR3 protein: CASSLGIRPSGSYGYTF; CDR3 DNA: TGTGCCAGCAGCTTGGGGATTCGACCCTCAGGCTCCTATGGCTACACCTTC; J gene: TRBJ1-2; D gene: .; clone size: .; V gene: TRBV7-8
CDR3 protein: CASSPRAGVQDEQFF; CDR3 DNA: TGTGCCAGCAGCCCACGGGCGGGGGTTCAGGATGAGCAGTTCTTC; J gene: TRBJ2-1; D gene: TRBD2; clone size: few; V gene: TRBV7-9
CDR3 protein: CASSPLTNQPQHF; CDR3 DNA: TGCGCCAGCAGCCCGTTAACGAATCAGCCCCAGCATTTT; J gene: TRBJ1-5; D gene: .; clone size: .; V gene: TRBV4-1
CDR3 protein: CASSLTGLAYEQYF; CDR3 DNA: TGTGCCAGCAGCCTTACAGGGCTTGCCTACGAGCAGTACTTC; J gene: TRBJ2-7; D gene: .; clone size: few; V gene: TRBV13
CDR3 protein: CASSDPSSYEQYF; CDR3 DNA: TGCGCCAGCAGTGACCCCAGCTCCTACGAGCAGTACTTC; J gene: TRBJ2-7; D gene: .; clone size: .; V gene: TRBV10-2
CDR3 protein: CASNRGEGAHEQYF; CDR3 DNA: TGTGCCAGCAACCGGGGGGAGGGGGCCCACGAGCAGTACTTC; J gene: TRBJ2-7; D gene: .; clone size: .; V gene: TRBV27
CDR3 protein: CASSTGGGELLQPQHF; CDR3 DNA: TGTGCCAGCAGTACGGGAGGGGGGGAATTGTTACAGCCCCAGCATTTT; J gene: TRBJ1-5; D gene: .; clone size: .; V gene: TRBV27
CDR3 protein: CASSQELAKNIQYF; CDR3 DNA: TGTGCCAGCAGCCAAGAACTAGCCAAAAACATTCAGTACTTC; J gene: TRBJ2-4; D gene: .; clone size: few; V gene: TRBV14
CDR3 protein: CAWGRGHTEAFF; CDR3 DNA: TGTGCCTGGGGCAGGGGGCACACTGAAGCTTTCTTT; J gene: TRBJ1-1; D gene: TRBD1; clone size: .; V gene: TRBV30
CDR3 protein: CASSYSGQDSYEQYF; CDR3 DNA: TGTGCCAGCAGTTATTCAGGGCAGGATAGCTACGAGCAGTACTTC; J gene: TRBJ2-7; D gene: .; clone size: .; V gene: TRBV27
CDR3 protein: CASSESTPGYEQYF; CDR3 DNA: TGCGCCAGCAGTGAGTCGACTCCGGGCTACGAGCAGTACTTC; J gene: TRBJ2-7; D gene: .; clone size: few; V gene: TRBV10-2
CDR3 protein: CASSLGDTFTDTQYF; CDR3 DNA: TGTGCCAGCAGCTTGGGGGACACCTTCACAGATACGCAGTATTTT; J gene: TRBJ2-3; D gene: .; clone size: .; V gene: TRBV5-6
CDR3 protein: CSGGTSGDTDTQYF; CDR3 DNA: TGCAGCGGTGGGACTAGCGGGGACACAGATACGCAGTATTTT; J gene: TRBJ2-3; D gene: TRBD2; clone size: .; V gene: TRBV29-1
CDR3 protein: CASSLTKRDGNYGYTF; CDR3 DNA: TGTGCCAGCAGCCTGACTAAAAGGGACGGTAACTATGGCTACACCTTC; J gene: TRBJ1-2; D gene: .; clone size: few; V gene: TRBV16